This record concerns one T cell receptor (beta chain) sequence. Its matching antigen is unknown. Trimming shortened V by 0 bases and J by 4 bases, and 7 bases separated the two germline ends. Germline lookup yields CDR1 PRHDT and CDR2 FYEKMQ (reference sequence). This CDR3 is 13 amino acids long. The sample is drawn from a study of cytomegalovirus exposure and HLA in healthy donors. Findings and caveats of the study: Some TCR beta chains (roughly 160 of them) were listed as cytomegalovirus-associated.

Produced via immunoSEQ multiplex PCR; TCRdb's table is partial and in-frame only. The sample includes 150,000 to 200,000 clones, 95% to 96% of them seen just once. The sequence was collected from a young woman in good health and CMV-seronegative. This rearrangement joins TRBV13 to TRBJ2-7, with D possibly matching TRBD2 (5 bases). Sample: PBMCs. CDR3 in amino acids: CASSLGRAYEQYF. The CDR3 DNA follows: TGTGCCAGCAGCTTAGGGAGGGCTTACGAGCAGTACTTC. Complete variable domain (other parts from reference TRBV13 and TRBJ2-7): AAGVIQSPRHLIKEKRETATLKCYPIPRHDTVYWYQQGPGQDPQFLISFYEKMQSDKGSIPDRFSAQQFSDYHSELNMSSLELGDSALYFCASSLGRAYEQYFGPGTRLTVT.